Below are 10 T cell receptor beta chains sequenced from a single sample in a study of blood T cell repertoires in COVID-19. Clones were sequenced by immunoSEQ multiplex PCR, and TCRdb holds only the in-frame ones, with some missing. The sample gives 200,000 or so clones, 70% to 85% of which show up once; about 6.9% is in the top ten. Material: peripheral blood. All receptors come from a human donor with acute or convalescent COVID-19. The donor label of this sample is uncertain.

The V and J genes are TRBV7-3 and TRBJ2-7; maybe TRBD1 (6 bases). The CDR3 extends over 13 amino acids. The germline V and J ends were trimmed by 5 bases and 4 bases, with 12 bases remaining between them. The germline gives CDR1 SGHTA, CDR2 FQGTGA. Written as DNA, the CDR3 is TGTGCCAGCAGCCGAGCTACAGGGTACGAGCAGTACTTC. Protein sequence: CASSRATGYEQYF.

The rearrangement links TRBV4-3 to TRBJ2-1; TRBD2 matches 15 bases. The V and J ends lost 0 bases and 4 bases, in that order; junction bases with no gene match: 7. CDR1 is LGHNA and CDR2 is YSLEER in the germline V gene. This CDR3 is built from 19 residues. The CDR3 DNA sequence: TGCGCCAGCAGCCAAGAGGGACTAGCGGGGGGAGGGGTTTACAATGAGCAGTTCTTC. This translates into CASSQEGLAGGGVYNEQFF.

The chain is built from TRBV29-1 and TRBJ1-1; tentative D call: TRBD1 (6 bases). This CDR3 contains 13 residues. CDR1 is SQVTM and CDR2 is ANQGSEA in the germline V gene. Trimming took 7 bases from V and 2 from J, leaving 14 bases between them. This CDR3 is CSAVTGGNTEAFF. The CDR3 DNA is TGCAGCGCCGTGACAGGTGGTAACACTGAAGCTTTCTTT.

The chain combines TRBV19 with TRBJ2-1; TRBD1 aligns across 11 bases. V lost 4 bases to trimming and J lost 6 bases; unmatched junction nucleotides: 8. The CDR3 has 16 residues. Germline V gives CDR1 LNHDA, CDR2 SQIVND (reference sequence). The CDR3 DNA reads TGTGCCAGTAGTAAGGGGACAGGGGGTTCCATCAATGAGCAGTTCTTC. Translated, it gives CASSKGTGGSINEQFF.

The chain employs TRBV28 and TRBJ1-2; 7 nucleotides align to TRBD1. The germline gives CDR1 MDHEN, CDR2 SYDVKM. Trimming cost V 7 bases and J 7 bases; bases outside gene matches: 9. The CDR3 has 13 amino acids. The CDR3 DNA is TGTGCCAGCACCCCAGACAGGGTTAGTGGCTACACCTTC. This sequence encodes CASTPDRVSGYTF.

The chain links TRBV19 to TRBJ2-7, with TRBD2 identical over 9 bases. The CDR3 runs 15 residues. J gave up 4 bases and V 5 bases, and 9 bases lay outside the gene matches. Germline CDR1 and CDR2: LNHDA and SQIVND (reference sequence). This CDR3 is CASSSLTSGQYEQYF. CDR3 DNA sequence: TGTGCCAGTAGTTCCTTGACTAGCGGACAATACGAGCAGTACTTC.

This clone was found once. The J gene is TRBJ2-4, the V gene TRBV28; 7 bases are shared with TRBD1. Germline lookup yields CDR1 MDHEN and CDR2 SYDVKM. CDR3 length: 14 amino acids. The J segment lost 7 bases and the V segment lost 3 bases, leaving 6 bases of the junction unmatched. The CDR3 loop reads CASSLRGRRNIQYF. The CDR3 nucleotides are TGTGCCAGCAGTTTGAGGGGGCGGCGGAACATTCAGTACTTC.

This clone was recorded a few times. The CDR3 sequence: CAWSPGTGGNEKLFF. Written as DNA, the CDR3 is TGTGCCTGGAGTCCAGGGACAGGAGGGAATGAAAAACTGTTTTTT. This chain joins TRBV30 and TRBJ1-4; 8 bases agree with TRBD1. The CDR3 runs 15 residues. After removal of 2 bases from V and 5 bases from J, the junction contained 7 bases not matched to a gene. Per germline, CDR1 GTSNPN and CDR2 SVGIG (reference sequence). Using reference TRBV30 and TRBJ1-4 for the parts outside the CDR3, the full variable domain is SQTIHQWPATLVQPVGSPLSLECTVEGTSNPNLYWYRQAAGRGLQLLFYSVGIGQISSEVPQNLSASRPQDRQFILSSKKLLLSDSGFYLCAWSPGTGGNEKLFFGSGTQLSVL.

The chain joins TRBV5-1 to TRBJ2-7, with TRBD1 matching over 7 bases. The J segment lost 1 base and the V segment lost 0 bases, leaving 7 bases of the junction unmatched. CDR1 is SGHRS and CDR2 is YFSETQ in the germline V gene. The CDR3 is 16 amino acids. CDR3 in amino acids: CASSLDPTGISYEQYF. CDR3 nucleotides: TGCGCCAGCAGCTTGGATCCGACAGGGATATCCTACGAGCAGTACTTC.

The table lists this clone with many counts. This sequence joins TRBV5-1 and TRBJ2-2, with D tentatively TRBD2 (5 bases). The CDR3 extends over 16 amino acids. Germline CDR1 is SGHRS and CDR2 is YFSETQ. Deletions cut 0 bases from V and 1 base from J, with 10 bases between. Here the CDR3 reads CASSLVVAGNTGELFF. The CDR3 DNA reads as TGCGCCAGCAGCTTGGTCGTGGCGGGGAACACCGGGGAGCTGTTTTTT.